One sample yielded the 27 T cell receptor beta chains listed below, sequenced in a study of cytomegalovirus exposure and HLA in healthy donors. Use of 60 Vbeta and 13 Jbeta primers characterized the PCR. Repertoires were generated with immunoSEQ multiplex PCR, while TCRdb's copy carries only in-frame clones and drops some. The table has about 150,000 clones, around 79% seen once; the top ten hold approximately 3%. Sequenced sample: PBMCs. The receptor source for this set is a man between 18 and 35 years old in good health and CMV-seronegative.

V gene TRBV30 combines with J gene TRBJ2-7, with D perhaps TRBD2 (5 bases). The V end lost 7 bases, the J end lost 2 bases, and 12 bases lay between the germline ends. Germline values: CDR1 GTSNPN, CDR2 SVGIG (reference sequence). The CDR3 runs to 12 residues. This chain's CDR3 is CAYRGPTYEQYF. In nucleotides, the CDR3 is TGTGCCTATCGCGGGCCTACCTACGAGCAGTACTTC.

This clone has a handful of counts. The genes are TRBV6-5 and TRBJ1-3, with a tentative D call TRBD1 (6 bases). The CDR3 extends over 16 amino acids. V was trimmed by 2 bases and J by 3 bases, leaving 14 bases between them. Germline assignment: CDR1 MNHEY and CDR2 SVGAGI. As DNA, the CDR3 is TGTGCCAGCAGTTACAGCCAGGGGAATTTTGGAAACACCATATATTTT. It specifies CASSYSQGNFGNTIYF.

The DNA for the CDR3 is TGTGCCATCAGTGATGGGACAGTTTATGGCTACACCTTC. It codes for CAISDGTVYGYTF. This chain joins TRBV10-3 and TRBJ1-2, with TRBD1 identical over 7 bases. V was pared by 3 bases and J by 5 bases, with 3 bases of the junction left unmatched. CDR3 size: 13 residues. CDR1 and CDR2 from the germline V gene are ENHRY and SYGVKD.

This chain joins TRBV2 and TRBJ2-7; D may be TRBD1 (6 bases). The germline gives CDR1 SNHLY, CDR2 FYNNEI. V dropped 5 bases and J dropped 1 base, with 9 bases sitting between them. CDR3 length equals 13 residues. CDR3 region: CASSSDRSYEQYV. In DNA form, the CDR3 reads TGTGCCAGCAGTTCTGACAGGTCCTACGAGCAGTACGTC.

The rearrangement joins TRBV2 to TRBJ2-5, with TRBD2 identical over 9 bases. The germline CDR1 and CDR2 sequences are SNHLY and FYNNEI. With 8 bases clipped from V and 4 bases from J, the junction kept 8 bases outside the gene matches. The CDR3 extends over 14 amino acids. The CDR3 loop reads CASRAGLAAETQYF. The CDR3 bases are TGTGCCAGCCGAGCGGGACTAGCAGCAGAGACCCAGTACTTC. Supplemented by reference TRBV2 and TRBJ2-5, the full variable domain reads EPEVTQTPSHQVTQMGQEVILRCVPISNHLYFYWYRQILGQKVEFLVSFYNNEISEKSEIFDDQFSVERPDGSNFTLKIRSTKLEDSAMYFCASRAGLAAETQYFGPGTRLLVL.

This chain connects TRBV7-9 to TRBJ2-2; 9 positions match TRBD2. Germline assignment: CDR1 SEHNR and CDR2 FQNEAQ (reference sequence). This CDR3 contains 12 residues. The junction had 6 bases not matched to a gene; V was cut back by 3 bases and J by 16 bases. CDR3 sequence reads: CASSLAGGPPFF. The CDR3 region has the DNA TGTGCCAGCAGCTTGGCGGGGGGGCCGCCGTTTTTT.

In its sample, this clone was seen once. The chain uses TRBV6-5 and TRBJ1-1; D not certain. CDR3 length: 15 amino acids. Germline loops: CDR1 MNHEY, CDR2 SVGAGI. Trimming took 0 bases from V and 3 from J, leaving 11 bases between them. The CDR3 here is CASSYSTGSDTEAFF. The DNA of the CDR3 is TGTGCCAGCAGTTACTCGACGGGGTCTGACACTGAAGCTTTCTTT.

The chain is built from TRBV5-4 and TRBJ1-2, with D unresolved. Per germline, CDR1 SGHNT and CDR2 YYREEE (reference sequence). The CDR3 loop spans 13 amino acids. Trimming left V 0 bases short and J 2 bases short, with 5 bases between. The CDR3 bases are TGTGCCAGCAGCTTGGGAGGGAACTATGGCTACACCTTC. Its translation is CASSLGGNYGYTF.

The rearrangement joins TRBV5-1 to TRBJ2-1; maybe TRBD2 (5 bases). CDR3 size: 14 residues. CDR1 is SGHRS, CDR2 YFSETQ, per germline. Trimming removed 3 bases from V and 4 bases from J, with 11 bases in between. Written as DNA, the CDR3 is TGCGCCAGCAGCTCTGGGCGGGCATACAATGAGCAGTTCTTC. This encodes CASSSGRAYNEQFF.

The rearrangement joins TRBV19 to TRBJ2-5, with 11 bases lining up with TRBD2. Germline CDR1 LNHDA, CDR2 SQIVND (reference sequence). The junction had 14 bases not matched to a gene; V was cut back by 3 bases and J by 2 bases. The CDR3 extends over 19 amino acids. For the CDR3, the DNA is TGTGCCAGTAGTATCAGAGGTCTAGCGGGGGGCCTAGGACAAGAGACCCAGTACTTC. This sequence encodes CASSIRGLAGGLGQETQYF.

This clone was seen more than once but under ten times. The chain has TRBV6-5 and TRBJ1-3; D is perhaps TRBD1 (5 bases). The V gene lost 6 bases and the J gene lost 0 bases, with 9 bases spanning the gap. CDR3 size: 14 residues. Per the germline V gene, CDR1 is MNHEY and CDR2 is SVGAGI. The CDR3, as DNA: TGTGCCAGCAGCTCGGACATCTCTGGAAACACCATATATTTT. Its protein product is CASSSDISGNTIYF.

This clone occurred a few times. The rearrangement links TRBV4-1 to TRBJ1-1; tentative D call: TRBD1 (6 bases). Trimming took off 4 bases at V and 1 base at J, with 13 bases between the two ends. The CDR3 has 15 residues. CDR1 and CDR2 (germline): MGHRA, YSYEKL. Written as DNA, the CDR3 is TGCGCCAGCAGCCCAGATGGGGGCAGGAACACTGAAGCTTTCTTT. This sequence encodes CASSPDGGRNTEAFF.

A word on this clone: This same CDR3 is encoded by further DNA sequences in the sample. The chain links TRBV18 to TRBJ1-1, with D unresolved. From germline, CDR1 is KGHSH and CDR2 LQKENI. This CDR3 comprises 13 residues. V was clipped by 6 bases and J by 3 bases, with 11 bases between them. DNA of the CDR3: TGTGCCAGCTCGCCCGACACGCACACTGAAGCTTTCTTT. Protein product: CASSPDTHTEAFF.

V gene TRBV6-5 combines with J gene TRBJ1-2; D perhaps matches TRBD1 (5 bases). Per germline, CDR1 MNHEY and CDR2 SVGAGI. V was pared by 5 bases and J by 4 bases, with 11 bases between. This CDR3 has 13 amino acids. CDR3 in amino acids: CASSRDSRYGYTF. In DNA form, the CDR3 reads TGTGCCAGCAGTCGCGACAGCCGCTATGGCTACACCTTC.

This clone was counted a single time. This chain connects TRBV6-4 to TRBJ2-1; D remains ambiguous. CDR3 size: 12 residues. Germline V gives CDR1 MRHNA, CDR2 SNTAGT. The V end lost 3 bases, the J end lost 3 bases, and 3 bases lay between the germline ends. For the CDR3, the DNA is TGTGCCAGCAGTGATAACTACAATGAGCAGTTCTTC. It specifies CASSDNYNEQFF.

The J gene is TRBJ1-2, the V gene TRBV7-2; 8 bases fit TRBD1. There are 18 residues in the CDR3. Looked up from germline, CDR1 is SGHTA and CDR2 is FQGNSA. Trimming took 2 bases from V and 4 from J; bases not matched to a gene: 15. The CDR3 sequence: CASSLSVRSGGGGYGYTF. DNA of the CDR3: TGTGCCAGCAGCTTATCGGTTAGGTCAGGGGGCGGAGGCTATGGCTACACCTTC.

Regarding this clone: The junction departs from germline at one end; a sequencing error may be responsible. This chain joins TRBV10-3 and TRBJ2-6; tentative D call: TRBD1 (5 bases). The germline CDR1 and CDR2 sequences are ENHRY and SYGVKD. The CDR3 extends over 12 amino acids. DNA for the CDR3: TGTGCCACCGGCCCTGGGGCCAACGGCCTGACTTTC. Protein product: CATGPGANGLTF.

V and J are TRBV4-1 and TRBJ1-1; possibly TRBD1 for D (5 bases). CDR1 and CDR2 from the germline V gene are MGHRA and YSYEKL. Trimming stripped 4 bases from V and 0 bases from J, with 15 bases between. The length of the CDR3 is 16 residues. CDR3 in DNA: TGCGCCAGCAGCCCCCTGGGGGAGGAGATGAACACTGAAGCTTTCTTT. Amino acids: CASSPLGEEMNTEAFF.

The chain joins TRBV28 to TRBJ1-2; D gene ambiguous. This CDR3 has 16 amino acids. Germline V gene data show CDR1 as MDHEN and CDR2 as SYDVKM. V lost 6 bases and J lost 4, with 21 bases in between. The CDR3 loop reads CASSKLEFMDFYGYTF. The CDR3, as DNA: TGTGCCAGCAGCAAACTCGAATTTATGGACTTCTATGGCTACACCTTC.

This chain uses TRBV5-1 with TRBJ1-2; D unresolved. The CDR3 has 13 residues. The ends were cut back, 0 bases at V and 4 bases at J, with 7 bases in the middle. Germline V gives CDR1 SGHRS, CDR2 YFSETQ. Written as DNA, the CDR3 is TGCGCCAGCAGCTTGGATGCAGTCTATGGCTACACCTTC. Protein: CASSLDAVYGYTF.

The V and J genes are TRBV6-5 and TRBJ1-2; a weak D match, TRBD1 (6 bases). Germline V gene sequence: CDR1 MNHEY, CDR2 SVGAGI. V lost 2 bases and J lost 4, with 11 bases in between. This CDR3 spans 14 amino acids. This CDR3 is CASSYRPRGYGYTF. Here the CDR3 DNA reads TGTGCCAGCAGTTACCGGCCCAGGGGCTATGGCTACACCTTC.

V usage is TRBV12-5 and J usage is TRBJ2-3; the D is unclear. This CDR3 has 13 amino acids. V gave up 4 bases and J gave up 6 bases, with 11 bases separating them. CDR1 is LGHNT and CDR2 is FRNRAP in the germline V gene. CDR3 DNA sequence: TGTGCTAGTGGTTCGTATCCCTCCGATACGCAGTATTTT. Its protein product is CASGSYPSDTQYF. Supplemented by reference TRBV12-5 and TRBJ2-3, the full variable domain reads DARVTQTPRHKVTEMGQEVTMRCQPILGHNTVFWYRQTMMQGLELLAYFRNRAPLDDSGMPKDRFSAEMPDATLATLKIQPSEPRDSAVYFCASGSYPSDTQYFGPGTRLTVL.

This chain links TRBV4-1 with TRBJ2-7; weak D call: TRBD2 (6 bases). CDR3 length equals 17 residues. Trimming took off 0 bases at V and 3 bases at J, with 18 bases between the two ends. Germline V gene sequence: CDR1 MGHRA, CDR2 YSYEKL. The CDR3 loop is CASSQDQSVWGVYEQYV. CDR3 bases: TGCGCCAGCAGCCAAGACCAATCCGTCTGGGGGGTCTACGAGCAGTACGTC.

CDR3 nucleotides: TGTGCCAGCAGCTCTAGACTAGCGGGGGGGGGATCGGATGAGCAGTTCTTC. Its protein is CASSSRLAGGGSDEQFF. This chain links TRBV11-2 with TRBJ2-1; 14 nucleotides align to TRBD2. J lost 8 bases, V lost 4 bases, and 10 bases had no gene match. Germline V lookup: CDR1 SGHAT, CDR2 FQNNGV. CDR3 size: 17 residues.

The chain is built from TRBV27 and TRBJ2-7; weak D call: TRBD1 (5 bases). Trimming removed 3 bases at V and 0 bases at J, with 9 bases between. Looked up from germline, CDR1 is MNHEY and CDR2 is SMNVEV (reference sequence). This CDR3 contains 14 residues. CDR3 residues: CASSLFTGSYEQYF. Written as DNA, the CDR3 is TGTGCCAGCAGTTTGTTCACAGGCTCCTACGAGCAGTACTTC.

The CDR3 DNA reads TGCGCCAGCAGCCATAACAGGGCAACTAATGAAAAACTGTTTTTT. Its protein is CASSHNRATNEKLFF. The chain links TRBV4-1 to TRBJ1-4; a weak D match, TRBD1 (6 bases). The V gene's germline CDR1 is MGHRA and CDR2 YSYEKL. Trimming left V 3 bases short and J 0 bases short, with 8 bases between. CDR3 length: 15 amino acids.

This clone has just a few counts. The V gene is TRBV6-1, the J gene TRBJ2-3; TRBD2 might be the D (6 bases). Trimming took off 10 bases at V and 0 bases at J, with 8 bases between the two ends. In germline, CDR1 is MNHNS, CDR2 SASEGT. This CDR3 has 12 residues. CDR3 in DNA: TGTGCCACCCGGGGGAGCACAGATACGCAGTATTTT. This translates into CATRGSTDTQYF.